A single sample gave rise to the 23 T cell receptor beta chains below, sequenced in a study of spatial heterogeneity in lung cancer. MiXCR was run by TCRdb on the 5' RACE reads, yielding one entry per CDR3 protein. The data contain 45,000 or so distinct CDR3 sequences, about an eighth of them singletons. Time point described: sample taken at primary tumor resection. From tumor, nontumor lung or frozen PBMC, whole RNA was taken unsorted for sequencing. This sample comprised PBMCs, obtained at surgery. The receptors stem from a female donor with early-stage non-small cell lung cancer.

This clonotype was found a few times. The gene calls are TRBV12-3 or TRBV12-4 and TRBJ1-1; weak D call: TRBD1 (6 bases). This CDR3 comprises 12 residues. The ends were cut back, 5 bases at V and 7 bases at J, with 11 bases in the middle. In nucleotides, the CDR3 is TGTGCCAGCAGTCCGGGACATAGTGAAGCTTTCTTT. This gives the protein CASSPGHSEAFF.

This sequence joins TRBV27 and TRBJ2-3; either TRBD1 or TRBD2 may supply D (5 bases each). The germline V gene has CDR1 MNHEY and CDR2 SMNVEV (reference sequence). The CDR3 consists of 14 residues. The V and J ends lost 4 bases and 0 bases respectively, with 8 bases between them. CDR3 nucleotide sequence: TGTGCCAGCAGTTCCAGGGACAGCACAGATACGCAGTATTTT. It specifies CASSSRDSTDTQYF.

In DNA, the CDR3 is TGTGCCAGCAGGGAGGGCGATGGCAATCAGCCCCAGCATTTT. It encodes CASREGDGNQPQHF. The V call is TRBV2, the J call TRBJ1-5; D remains unclear. With 6 bases removed from V and 2 bases from J, the gap between germline ends came to 11 bases. The CDR3 has 14 amino acids. The V gene's germline CDR1 is SNHLY and CDR2 FYNNEI.

The genes are TRBV3-1 and TRBJ1-1; the match to TRBD1 covers 9 bases. CDR1 and CDR2 (germline): LGHDT, YNNKEL (reference sequence). Unmatched junction bases numbered 8, after V lost 4 bases and J lost 11 bases. This CDR3 region has 13 residues. In nucleotides, the CDR3 is TGTGCCAGCAGCCGGACAGGGGAAGGAAGGGCTTTCTTT. It codes for CASSRTGEGRAFF. Full variable domain (remainder filled in from reference TRBV3-1 and TRBJ1-1): DTAVSQTPKYLVTQMGNDKSIKCEQNLGHDTMYWYKQDSKKFLKIMFSYNNKELIINETVPNRFSPKSPDKAHLNLHINSLELGDSAVYFCASSRTGEGRAFFGQGTRLTVV.

A few counts support this clonotype. The chain links TRBV2 to TRBJ2-1; a possible D gene is TRBD2 (5 bases). The CDR3 consists of 12 residues. Germline CDR1 and CDR2: SNHLY and FYNNEI. The germline V and J ends were trimmed by 7 bases and 8 bases, with 12 bases remaining between them. DNA for the CDR3: TGTGCCAGCACCCCCCCGGGGTATGAGCAGTTCTTC. Protein sequence: CASTPPGYEQFF.

This clonotype was found many times. The chain combines TRBV10-3 with TRBJ2-3; D remains ambiguous. The CDR3 is 13 residues long. Germline-derived CDR1 and CDR2 are ENHRY and SYGVKD. V was clipped by 1 base and J by 6 bases, with 8 bases between them. The CDR3 sequence is CAISELGPDTQYF. The CDR3 nucleotides are TGTGCCATCAGTGAGTTAGGACCGGATACGCAGTATTTT.

There are a few counts of this clonotype. The chain carries TRBV20-1 and TRBJ2-3, with 11 bases that match TRBD1. V lost 5 bases, J lost 2 bases, and 6 bases stayed unmatched. Germline CDR1 is DFQATT and CDR2 is SNEGSKA (reference sequence). This CDR3 is built from 15 residues. The CDR3 DNA is TGCAGTGCTCGACGGGGACAGGGGGTCACAGATACGCAGTATTTT. Amino acids: CSARRGQGVTDTQYF.

This clonotype was seen at least ten times. The CDR3 spells CATSDTNTGELFF. In nucleotides, the CDR3 is TGTGCCACCAGTGATACGAACACCGGGGAGCTGTTTTTT. This rearrangement joins TRBV24-1 to TRBJ2-2, with D unresolved. The CDR3 loop spans 13 amino acids. Trimming cost V 3 bases and J 0 bases, with 1 base left between them. Per the germline V gene, CDR1 is KGHDR and CDR2 is SFDVKD.

The gene calls are TRBV11-1 and TRBJ2-5; D possibly corresponds to TRBD1 (5 bases). Trimming left V 3 bases short and J 4 bases short, with 9 bases between. Germline loops: CDR1 SGHAT, CDR2 FQDESV (reference sequence). CDR3 length equals 13 residues. As DNA, the CDR3 is TGTGCCAGCAGCTTTGGGGCAGGAGAGACCCAGTACTTC. Translating gives CASSFGAGETQYF.

This sequence joins TRBV20-1 and TRBJ2-7; the D gene could be TRBD1 or TRBD2 (7 bases each). Deletions cut 1 base from V and 1 base from J, with 26 bases between. Germline assignment: CDR1 DFQATT and CDR2 SNEGSKA (reference sequence). The CDR3 runs 19 residues. This CDR3 reads CSARGFFRAQGGSSYEQYF. CDR3 nucleotides: TGCAGTGCTAGAGGATTTTTTCGGGCCCAGGGGGGGTCGTCCTACGAGCAGTACTTC.

This clonotype appeared a few times. The rearrangement joins TRBV5-1 to TRBJ2-5; 7 nucleotides match TRBD1. The germline V gene has CDR1 SGHRS and CDR2 YFSETQ. CDR3 length: 14 amino acids. With V trimmed by 0 bases and J by 2 bases, 1 base remained unmatched. The CDR3 DNA is TGCGCCAGCAGCTTGGGGGACAGACAAGAGACCCAGTACTTC. It yields the protein CASSLGDRQETQYF.

The chain uses TRBV5-6 and TRBJ2-3; the match to TRBD2 covers 8 bases. With V trimmed by 4 bases and J by 0 bases, 10 bases remained unmatched. This CDR3 comprises 17 residues. CDR1 is SGHDT, CDR2 YYEEEE, per germline. CDR3 in amino acids: CASSSQLAGTSTDTQYF. The CDR3 DNA is TGTGCCAGCAGCAGTCAGCTAGCGGGCACTAGCACAGATACGCAGTATTTT.

Notes on this clonotype: Germline is not matched at one junction end, which may reflect a read error. The chain employs TRBV27 and TRBJ1-6; D call uncertain. Germline V gene data show CDR1 as MNHEY and CDR2 as SMNVEV (reference sequence). This CDR3 has 13 residues. CDR3 region: CAGSRQPDSPLHF. CDR3 DNA sequence: TGTGCCGGCAGTCGGCAGCCTGATTCACCCCTCCACTTT.

The V and J genes are TRBV6-5 and TRBJ1-5; D not certain. V gave up 4 bases and J gave up 0 bases, with 4 bases separating them. Germline V lookup: CDR1 MNHEY, CDR2 SVGAGI. CDR3 length: 13 residues. The CDR3 spells CASSLDSNQPQHF. As DNA, the CDR3 is TGTGCCAGCAGTTTAGATAGCAATCAGCCCCAGCATTTT.

This clonotype has a count of ten or more. This chain joins TRBV7-2 and TRBJ2-1; 9 bases are a match to TRBD2. This CDR3 contains 17 residues. J lost 5 bases, V lost 3 bases, and 11 bases had no gene match. The V gene's germline CDR1 is SGHTA and CDR2 FQGNSA. The CDR3 is CASSFIVVAGENNEQFF. The DNA of the CDR3 is TGTGCCAGCAGCTTTATAGTAGTAGCGGGGGAGAACAATGAGCAGTTCTTC.

The J gene is TRBJ2-7, the V gene TRBV6-1, with D tentatively TRBD1 (6 bases). Germline V CDR1 and CDR2: MNHNS, SASEGT. CDR3 length: 15 amino acids. Trimming cost V 7 bases and J 0 bases, with 16 bases left between them. In nucleotides, the CDR3 is TGTGCCAGCAACCCCGGCTCAGGGGCCTCCTACGAGCAGTACTTC. Its translation: CASNPGSGASYEQYF.

This chain joins TRBV19 and TRBJ1-2; D remains ambiguous. This CDR3 contains 12 residues. V shed 5 bases and J shed 4 bases, with 8 bases lying between them. CDR1 and CDR2 from the germline V gene are LNHDA and SQIVND (reference sequence). This chain's CDR3 is CASSPGFYGYTF. CDR3 sequence (DNA): TGTGCCAGTAGTCCCGGATTCTATGGCTACACCTTC.

This clonotype was observed a few times. This sequence joins TRBV10-2 and TRBJ2-6, with no clear D. Germline V lookup: CDR1 WSHSY, CDR2 SAAADI. Trimming took 2 bases from V and 3 from J, leaving 5 bases between them. The CDR3 totals 14 residues. The chain's CDR3 is CASSEAGGANVLTF. In DNA form, the CDR3 reads TGCGCCAGCAGTGAGGCTGGTGGGGCCAACGTCCTGACTTTC.

Ten or more counts support this clonotype. The rearrangement links TRBV5-1 to TRBJ2-3; 15 bases agree with TRBD2. The CDR3 extends over 17 amino acids. With V trimmed by 4 bases and J by 4 bases, 7 bases remained unmatched. The germline gives CDR1 SGHRS, CDR2 YFSETQ. CDR3 nucleotide sequence: TGCGCCAGCAGCCGCGGGACTAGCGGGGGGACATCAGATACGCAGTATTTT. Translated: CASSRGTSGGTSDTQYF.

In this sample, this clonotype turned up a few times. The chain uses TRBV6-2 or TRBV6-3 and TRBJ1-3; 8 nucleotides match TRBD1. The CDR3 is 14 residues long. Germline loops: CDR1 MNHEY, CDR2 SVGEGT. V lost 6 bases to trimming and J lost 8 bases; unmatched junction nucleotides: 9. DNA for the CDR3: TGTGCCAGCAGACTGACAGGGGCAACGGACACCATATATTTT. It yields the protein CASRLTGATDTIYF.

The V and J genes are TRBV27 and TRBJ2-5, with 8 bases that match TRBD1. This CDR3 is built from 14 residues. J lost 5 bases, V lost 4 bases, and 6 bases had no gene match. CDR1 and CDR2 (germline): MNHEY, SMNVEV (reference sequence). The CDR3 sequence is CASSSEDRVETQYF. The CDR3 nucleotides are TGTGCCAGCAGTTCCGAGGACAGGGTGGAGACCCAGTACTTC.

This chain connects TRBV12-3 or TRBV12-4 to TRBJ1-1; D perhaps matches TRBD1 (6 bases). The CDR3 loop spans 14 amino acids. Trimming shortened V by 5 bases and J by 4 bases, and 14 bases separated the two germline ends. The CDR3 region has the DNA TGTGCCAGCAGTGCCTGGGGGGGGCTCACTGAAGCTTTCTTT. This gives the protein CASSAWGGLTEAFF.

There are a few counts of this clonotype. This chain joins TRBV7-2 and TRBJ2-7; D tentatively reads TRBD1 or TRBD2 (5 bases each). V was pared by 8 bases and J by 2 bases, with 19 bases between. CDR3 length: 15 residues. Germline V gene data show CDR1 as SGHTA and CDR2 as FQGNSA. The CDR3 here is CASSPPGQGPYEQYF. The CDR3 DNA sequence: TGTGCCAGCTCCCCCCCGGGGCAGGGTCCCTACGAGCAGTACTTC.